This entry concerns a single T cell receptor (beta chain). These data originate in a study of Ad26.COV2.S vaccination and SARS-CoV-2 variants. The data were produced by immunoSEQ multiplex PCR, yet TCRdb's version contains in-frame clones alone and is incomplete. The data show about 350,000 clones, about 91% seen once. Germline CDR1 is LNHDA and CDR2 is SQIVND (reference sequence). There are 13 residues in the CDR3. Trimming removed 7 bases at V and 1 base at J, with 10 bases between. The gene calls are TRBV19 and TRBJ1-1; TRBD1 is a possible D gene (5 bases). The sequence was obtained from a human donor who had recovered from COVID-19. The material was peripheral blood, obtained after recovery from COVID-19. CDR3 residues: CASNGAPNTEAFF. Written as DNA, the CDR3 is TGTGCCAGTAATGGGGCGCCGAACACTGAAGCTTTCTTT.